Shown below are 5 T cell receptor beta chains from a single sample sequenced in a study of beta chain features in type 1 diabetes. Every bit of the isolated RNA underwent reverse transcription, so sequencing read expressed TCRB transcripts. Sequencing was performed with immunoSEQ multiplex PCR; in TCRdb, only in-frame clones are kept and a portion is missing. The sample includes around 250,000 clones, 25% to 30% of them seen just once. Sequencing was carried out using central memory CD4+ T cells from blood. The receptor source for this set is a man aged 25-45 years in good health.

V usage is TRBV19 and J usage is TRBJ1-2; D is perhaps TRBD1 (5 bases). Germline V gene sequence: CDR1 LNHDA, CDR2 SQIVND (reference sequence). This CDR3 has 16 residues. Trimming pared 5 bases from V and 1 base from J, leaving 17 bases between. The CDR3 DNA reads TGTGCCAGTAGTGACGTCCGTGGGGCCCGTAACTATGGCTACACCTTC. This gives the protein CASSDVRGARNYGYTF.

The rearrangement links TRBV30 to TRBJ2-5; D unresolved. Germline CDR1 and CDR2: GTSNPN and SVGIG (reference sequence). The ends were cut back, 3 bases at V and 0 bases at J, with 11 bases in the middle. The CDR3 loop spans 14 amino acids. The CDR3: CAWRGDKDQETQYF. The CDR3 DNA reads TGTGCCTGGAGAGGCGACAAAGACCAAGAGACCCAGTACTTC. Complete variable domain (other parts from reference TRBV30 and TRBJ2-5): SQTIHQWPATLVQPVGSPLSLECTVEGTSNPNLYWYRQAAGRGLQLLFYSVGIGQISSEVPQNLSASRPQDRQFILSSKKLLLSDSGFYLCAWRGDKDQETQYFGPGTRLLVL.

The chain links TRBV30 to TRBJ2-5; TRBD2 is a possible D gene (5 bases). Germline CDR1 is GTSNPN and CDR2 is SVGIG (reference sequence). Trimming stripped 5 bases from V and 3 bases from J, with 7 bases between. The CDR3 totals 11 residues. CDR3 nucleotide sequence: TGTGCCTGGGACTACGAAGAGACCCAGTACTTC. Amino acids: CAWDYEETQYF.

This clone was detected only a few times. J is TRBJ2-3 and V is TRBV7-2, with D unresolved. The germline V and J ends were trimmed by 1 base and 2 bases, with 10 bases remaining between them. Looked up from germline, CDR1 is SGHTA and CDR2 is FQGNSA. CDR3 size: 15 residues. The CDR3 is CASSLGGYLTDTQYF. The CDR3 DNA sequence: TGTGCCAGCAGCTTAGGCGGCTACCTCACAGATACGCAGTATTTT.

This clone came up once. CDR3 amino acids: CASSPQVFEAQHF. The DNA of the CDR3 is TGTGCCAGCAGCCCGCAGGTGTTTGAGGCCCAGCATTTT. The rearrangement joins TRBV7-2 to TRBJ1-5; D gene uncertain. In germline, CDR1 is SGHTA, CDR2 FQGNSA. V lost 5 bases, J lost 11 bases, and 16 bases lay in between. The CDR3 length is 13 residues.